These 14 T cell receptor beta chains came from one sample sequenced in a study of radiotherapy plus CTLA-4 blockade in lung cancer. Data came from immunoSEQ multiplex PCR; TCRdb stores just in-frame clones and leaves some out. In the table there are approximately 77,000 clones, 78% of which are singletons. This material consisted of peripheral blood, taken from a patient treated with radiotherapy plus ipilimumab. The source of these receptors is a human donor with non-small cell lung cancer whose response to radiotherapy plus ipilimumab could not be evaluated. Some clones in this sample may be carry-over from other donors' samples.

The chain carries TRBV28 and TRBJ1-1; 7 positions agree with TRBD1. The V and J ends lost 6 bases and 3 bases, in that order; junction bases with no gene match: 7. This CDR3 contains 14 residues. Germline CDR1 MDHEN, CDR2 SYDVKM. This chain's CDR3 is CASRSQGRYTEAFF. The CDR3 DNA is TGTGCCAGCAGATCACAGGGGCGGTACACTGAAGCTTTCTTT.

The genes are TRBV9 and TRBJ2-5, with 9 nucleotides matching TRBD1. The CDR3 extends over 15 amino acids. Germline CDR1 SGDLS, CDR2 YYNGEE. The trim removed 3 bases at V and 5 bases at J, leaving 8 bases unmatched. In nucleotides, the CDR3 is TGTGCCAGCAGCGCACGACAGGGGGTGGGGGAGACCCAGTACTTC. Its translation: CASSARQGVGETQYF.

The genes are TRBV29-1 and TRBJ1-1; TRBD1 is a possible D gene (6 bases). V was pared by 3 bases and J by 3 bases, with 14 bases between. The CDR3 totals 14 residues. Germline V lookup: CDR1 SQVTM, CDR2 ANQGSEA. The CDR3 protein is CSVDTGRSYTEAFF. Written as DNA, the CDR3 is TGCAGCGTTGATACAGGGCGTTCTTACACTGAAGCTTTCTTT.

The chain uses TRBV9 and TRBJ1-1; D possibly corresponds to TRBD1 (6 bases). CDR1 and CDR2 from the germline V gene are SGDLS and YYNGEE. This CDR3 comprises 15 residues. V dropped 0 bases and J dropped 2 bases, with 11 bases sitting between them. CDR3 bases: TGTGCCAGCAGCGTAGGGGGACATCTAAACACTGAAGCTTTCTTT. Translating it yields CASSVGGHLNTEAFF.

V usage is TRBV9 and J usage is TRBJ1-1, with D perhaps matching TRBD1 (5 bases). Germline-derived CDR1 and CDR2 are SGDLS and YYNGEE. V was shortened by 2 bases and J by 4 bases, with 6 bases between the two germline ends. This CDR3 has 12 amino acids. This CDR3 reads CASSVGRTEAFF. CDR3 bases: TGTGCCAGCAGCGTGGGGCGCACTGAAGCTTTCTTT. Full variable domain (remainder filled in from reference TRBV9 and TRBJ1-1): DSGVTQTPKHLITATGQRVTLRCSPRSGDLSVYWYQQSLDQGLQFLIQYYNGEERAKGNILERFSAQQFPDLHSELNLSSLELGDSALYFCASSVGRTEAFFGQGTRLTVV.

This clone was observed a handful of times. This chain connects TRBV6-5 to TRBJ1-3; D gene uncertain. This CDR3 spans 14 amino acids. Deletions cut 5 bases from V and 4 bases from J, with 12 bases between. CDR1 and CDR2 from the germline V gene are MNHEY and SVGAGI. This CDR3 reads CASSRRTLGNTIYF. CDR3 in DNA: TGTGCCAGCAGTCGGAGAACGCTCGGAAACACCATATATTTT.

The chain carries TRBV1 and TRBJ1-1; no check of the table's D call, TRBD1, against the DNA was made. TRBV1 is designated a pseudogene. This CDR3 is 14 amino acids long. Written as DNA, the CDR3 is TGCACCAGCAGCCAAGATTGGGCTAACACTGAAGCTTTCTTT. Encoded protein: CTSSQDWANTEAFF.

The chain recombines TRBV14 with TRBJ1-2, with a weak D call TRBD1 (5 bases). Germline CDR1 and CDR2: SGHDN and FVKESK. The CDR3 length is 14 residues. Trimming stripped 2 bases from V and 3 bases from J, with 10 bases between. For the CDR3, the DNA is TGTGCCAGCAGCCAACAGTTAGGGGACTATGGCTACACCTTC. It specifies CASSQQLGDYGYTF.

CDR3 amino acids: CASSLVVSYEQYF. Written as DNA, the CDR3 is TGTGCCAGCAGCTTGGTCGTTAGCTACGAGCAGTACTTC. The rearrangement joins TRBV5-6 to TRBJ2-7; D uncertain. The CDR3 extends over 13 amino acids. V lost 0 bases to trimming and J lost 3 bases, with 7 bases between them. Germline V gene data show CDR1 as SGHDT and CDR2 as YYEEEE.

The rearrangement links TRBV11-2 to TRBJ1-1; 9 bases agree with TRBD1. Germline CDR1 is SGHAT and CDR2 is FQNNGV. Losses at the gene ends were 3 bases for V and 1 base for J; bases not matched to a gene: 6. The CDR3 is 16 residues long. CDR3 DNA sequence: TGTGCCAGCAGCTTGGGACAGGGCCTTTCGAACACTGAAGCTTTCTTT. Encoded protein: CASSLGQGLSNTEAFF.

CDR3 loop: CASSMTWDNEAFF. CDR3 DNA: TGTGCCAGTAGTATGACTTGGGACAATGAAGCTTTCTTT. The chain joins TRBV19 to TRBJ1-1; perhaps TRBD1 as D (6 bases). Trimming took 3 bases from V and 7 from J, leaving 12 bases between them. Germline lookup yields CDR1 LNHDA and CDR2 SQIVND (reference sequence). CDR3 length: 13 amino acids.

This chain connects TRBV18 to TRBJ2-5, with D unclear. Trimming stripped 1 base from V and 0 bases from J, with 6 bases between. Germline values: CDR1 KGHSH, CDR2 LQKENI. The CDR3 has 14 amino acids. The CDR3 nucleotides read TGTGCCAGCTCACCACTCGGGTACCAAGAGACCCAGTACTTC. Translating gives CASSPLGYQETQYF.

The CDR3 reads CASSSHLDREEWNTEAFF. DNA of the CDR3: TGTGCCAGCAGCTCTCACCTGGACAGGGAGGAATGGAACACTGAAGCTTTCTTT. The V and J genes are TRBV7-3 and TRBJ1-1; TRBD1 matches 8 bases. The CDR3 has 18 amino acids. The V and J ends lost 4 bases and 1 base, in that order; junction bases with no gene match: 14. Germline V gene lookup returns CDR1 SGHTA and CDR2 FQGTGA.

A word on this clone: Other DNA sequences in the same sample also yield this CDR3. The rearrangement uses TRBV18 and TRBJ2-3, with 10 bases lining up with TRBD2. Germline lookup yields CDR1 KGHSH and CDR2 LQKENI. Germline trimming cut 6 bases from V and 0 bases from J; bases unmatched to any gene: 3. The CDR3 runs 15 residues. For the CDR3, the DNA is TGTGCCAGCTCGAGGACTAGCGGTAGCACAGATACGCAGTATTTT. Its translation is CASSRTSGSTDTQYF.